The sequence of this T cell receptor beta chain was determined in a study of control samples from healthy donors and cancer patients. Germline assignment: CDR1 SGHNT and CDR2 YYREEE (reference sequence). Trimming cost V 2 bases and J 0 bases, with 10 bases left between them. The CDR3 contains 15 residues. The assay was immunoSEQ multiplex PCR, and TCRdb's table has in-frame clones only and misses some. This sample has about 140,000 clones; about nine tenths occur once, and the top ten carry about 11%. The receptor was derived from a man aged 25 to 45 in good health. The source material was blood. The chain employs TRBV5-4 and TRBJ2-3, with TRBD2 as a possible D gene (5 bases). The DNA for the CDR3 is TGTGCCAGCAGCTTTATTTCGGGGAGCACAGATACGCAGTATTTT. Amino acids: CASSFISGSTDTQYF.